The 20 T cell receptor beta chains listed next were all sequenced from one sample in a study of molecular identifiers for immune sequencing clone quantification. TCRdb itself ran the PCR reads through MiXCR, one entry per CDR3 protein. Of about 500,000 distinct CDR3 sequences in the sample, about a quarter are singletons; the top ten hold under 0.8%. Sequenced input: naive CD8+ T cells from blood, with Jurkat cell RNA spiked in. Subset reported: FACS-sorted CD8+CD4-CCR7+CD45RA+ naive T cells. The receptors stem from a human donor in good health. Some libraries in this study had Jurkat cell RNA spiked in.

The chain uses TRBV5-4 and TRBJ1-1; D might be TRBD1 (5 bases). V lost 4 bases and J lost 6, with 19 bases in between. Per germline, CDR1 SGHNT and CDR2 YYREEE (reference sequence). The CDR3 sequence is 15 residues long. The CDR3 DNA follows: TGTGCCAGCAGCCACCCAGATCGGGGGATGTCTGAAGCTTTCTTT. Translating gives CASSHPDRGMSEAFF. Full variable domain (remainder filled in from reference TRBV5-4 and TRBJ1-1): ETGVTQSPTHLIKTRGQQVTLRCSSQSGHNTVSWYQQALGQGPQFIFQYYREEENGRGNFPPRFSGLQFPNYSSELNVNALELDDSALYLCASSHPDRGMSEAFFGQGTRLTVV.

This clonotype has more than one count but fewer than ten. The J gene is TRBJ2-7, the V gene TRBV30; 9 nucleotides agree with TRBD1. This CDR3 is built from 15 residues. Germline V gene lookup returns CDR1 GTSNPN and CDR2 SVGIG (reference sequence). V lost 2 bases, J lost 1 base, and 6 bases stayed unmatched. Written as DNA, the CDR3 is TGTGCCTGGAGTCCAAGGGACAGGGTATCCTACGAGCAGTACTTC. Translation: CAWSPRDRVSYEQYF.

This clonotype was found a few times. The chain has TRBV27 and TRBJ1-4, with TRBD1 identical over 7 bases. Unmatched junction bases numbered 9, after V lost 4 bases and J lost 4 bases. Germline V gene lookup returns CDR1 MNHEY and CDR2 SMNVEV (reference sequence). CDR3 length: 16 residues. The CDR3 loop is CASSSSRDSDNEKLFF. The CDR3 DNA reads TGTGCCAGCAGTTCGTCCCGGGACAGCGATAATGAAAAACTGTTTTTT.

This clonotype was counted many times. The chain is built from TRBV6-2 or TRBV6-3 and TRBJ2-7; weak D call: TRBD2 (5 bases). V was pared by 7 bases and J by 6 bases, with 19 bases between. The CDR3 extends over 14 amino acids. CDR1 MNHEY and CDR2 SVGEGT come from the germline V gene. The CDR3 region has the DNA TGTGCCAGCAACCACGGGGTAGGCGTAGGCGAGCAGTACTTC. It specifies CASNHGVGVGEQYF.

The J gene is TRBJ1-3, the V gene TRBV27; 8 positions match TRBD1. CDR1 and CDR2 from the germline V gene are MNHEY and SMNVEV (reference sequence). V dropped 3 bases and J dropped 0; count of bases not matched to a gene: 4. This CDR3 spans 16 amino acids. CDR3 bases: TGTGCCAGCAGTTTCGGGACAGGCCTCTCTGGAAACACCATATATTTT. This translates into CASSFGTGLSGNTIYF.

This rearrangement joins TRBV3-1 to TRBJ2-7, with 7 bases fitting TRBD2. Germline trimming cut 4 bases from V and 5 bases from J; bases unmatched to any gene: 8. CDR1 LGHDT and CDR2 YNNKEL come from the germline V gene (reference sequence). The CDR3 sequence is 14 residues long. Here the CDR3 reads CASSPGLVIHEQYF. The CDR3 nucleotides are TGTGCCAGCAGCCCTGGACTAGTGATCCACGAGCAGTACTTC.

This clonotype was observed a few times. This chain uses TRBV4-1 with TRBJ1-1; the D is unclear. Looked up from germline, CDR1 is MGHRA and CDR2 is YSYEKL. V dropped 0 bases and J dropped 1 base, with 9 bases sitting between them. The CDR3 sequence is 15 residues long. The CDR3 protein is CASSQDAGPNTEAFF. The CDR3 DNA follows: TGCGCCAGCAGCCAAGATGCGGGCCCGAACACTGAAGCTTTCTTT.

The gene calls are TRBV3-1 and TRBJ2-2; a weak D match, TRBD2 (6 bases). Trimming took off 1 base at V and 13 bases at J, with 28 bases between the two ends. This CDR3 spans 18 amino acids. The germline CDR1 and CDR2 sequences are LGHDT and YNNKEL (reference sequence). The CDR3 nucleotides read TGTGCCAGCAGCCAAGGAAGCACCCATTTTATCCCCGGGCGGGGGCTGTTTTTT. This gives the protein CASSQGSTHFIPGRGLFF. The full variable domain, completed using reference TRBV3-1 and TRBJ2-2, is DTAVSQTPKYLVTQMGNDKSIKCEQNLGHDTMYWYKQDSKKFLKIMFSYNNKELIINETVPNRFSPKSPDKAHLNLHINSLELGDSAVYFCASSQGSTHFIPGRGLFFGEGSRLTVL.

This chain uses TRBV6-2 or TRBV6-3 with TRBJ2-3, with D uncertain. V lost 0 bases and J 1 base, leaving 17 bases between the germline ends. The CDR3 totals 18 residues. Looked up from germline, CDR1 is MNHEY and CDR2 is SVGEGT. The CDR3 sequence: CASSYSFGLKTRTDTQYF. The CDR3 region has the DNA TGTGCCAGCAGTTACTCTTTCGGGCTCAAGACTCGCACAGATACGCAGTATTTT.

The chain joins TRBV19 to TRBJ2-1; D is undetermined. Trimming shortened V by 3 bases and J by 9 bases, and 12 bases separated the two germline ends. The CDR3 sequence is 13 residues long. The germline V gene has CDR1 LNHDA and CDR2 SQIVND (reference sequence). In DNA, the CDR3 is TGTGCCAGTAGTATGGCAGAACGGAGTGAGCAGTTCTTC. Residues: CASSMAERSEQFF. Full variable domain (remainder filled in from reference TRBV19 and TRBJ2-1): DGGITQSPKYLFRKEGQNVTLSCEQNLNHDAMYWYRQDPGQGLRLIYYSQIVNDFQKGDIAEGYSVSREKKESFPLTVTSAQKNPTAFYLCASSMAERSEQFFGPGTRLTVL.

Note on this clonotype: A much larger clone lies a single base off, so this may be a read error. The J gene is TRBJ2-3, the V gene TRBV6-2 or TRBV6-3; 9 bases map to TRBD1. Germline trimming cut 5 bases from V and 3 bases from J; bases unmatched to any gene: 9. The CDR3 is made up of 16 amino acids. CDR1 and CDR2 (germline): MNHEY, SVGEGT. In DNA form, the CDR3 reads TGTGCCAGCAGTCTCTCCCGGGACAGGGAAACAGATACGCAGTATTTT. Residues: CASSLSRDRETDTQYF.

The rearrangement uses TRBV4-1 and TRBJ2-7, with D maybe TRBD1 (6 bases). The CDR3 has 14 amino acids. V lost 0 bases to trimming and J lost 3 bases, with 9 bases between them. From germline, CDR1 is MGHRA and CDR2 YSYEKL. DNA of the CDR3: TGCGCCAGCAGCCAAGAAAACAGGGACTACGAGCAGTACTTC. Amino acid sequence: CASSQENRDYEQYF.

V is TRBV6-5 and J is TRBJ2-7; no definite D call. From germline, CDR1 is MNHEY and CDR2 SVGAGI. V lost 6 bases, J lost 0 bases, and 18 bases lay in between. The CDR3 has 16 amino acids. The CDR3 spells CASSQGPLQSSYEQYF. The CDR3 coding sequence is TGTGCCAGCAGCCAAGGTCCTCTACAAAGCTCCTACGAGCAGTACTTC.

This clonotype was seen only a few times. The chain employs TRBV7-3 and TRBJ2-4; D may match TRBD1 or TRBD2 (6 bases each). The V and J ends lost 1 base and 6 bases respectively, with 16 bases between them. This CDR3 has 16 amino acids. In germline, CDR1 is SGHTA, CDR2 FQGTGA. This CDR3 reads CASSLSGGLDRNIQYF. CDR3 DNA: TGTGCCAGCAGCTTAAGTGGGGGGCTAGATAGAAACATTCAGTACTTC.

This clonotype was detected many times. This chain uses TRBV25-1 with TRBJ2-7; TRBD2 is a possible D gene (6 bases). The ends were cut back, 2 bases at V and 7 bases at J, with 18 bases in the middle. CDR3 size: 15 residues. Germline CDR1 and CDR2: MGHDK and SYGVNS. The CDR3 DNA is TGTGCCAGCAGTGAAAAAGAGCGGGCCGGGGGAGAGCAGTACTTC. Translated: CASSEKERAGGEQYF.

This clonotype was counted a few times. CDR3 region: CASSPRFDGDEQYF. The CDR3 nucleotides are TGTGCCAGCAGCCCTCGTTTCGACGGGGACGAGCAGTACTTC. V gene TRBV7-3 combines with J gene TRBJ2-7, with D possibly matching TRBD2 (5 bases). Germline V gene data show CDR1 as SGHTA and CDR2 as FQGTGA. The CDR3 loop spans 14 amino acids. The ends were cut back, 5 bases at V and 5 bases at J, with 16 bases in the middle. The full variable domain, its missing parts supplied by reference TRBV7-3 and TRBJ2-7, is GAGVSQTPSNKVTEKGKYVELRCDPISGHTALYWYRQSLGQGPEFLIYFQGTGAADDSGLPNDRFFAVRPEGSVSTLKIQRTERGDSAVYLCASSPRFDGDEQYFGPGTRLTVT.

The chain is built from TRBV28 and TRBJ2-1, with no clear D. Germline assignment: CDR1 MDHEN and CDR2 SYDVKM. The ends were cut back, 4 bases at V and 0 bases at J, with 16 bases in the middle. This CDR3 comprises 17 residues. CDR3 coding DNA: TGTGCCAGCAGTTACGGGCTGACTCTGAGCTCCTACAATGAGCAGTTCTTC. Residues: CASSYGLTLSSYNEQFF. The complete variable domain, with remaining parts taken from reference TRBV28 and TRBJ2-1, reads DVKVTQSSRYLVKRTGEKVFLECVQDMDHENMFWYRQDPGLGLRLIYFSYDVKMKEKGDIPEGYSVSREKKERFSLILESASTNQTSMYLCASSYGLTLSSYNEQFFGPGTRLTVL.

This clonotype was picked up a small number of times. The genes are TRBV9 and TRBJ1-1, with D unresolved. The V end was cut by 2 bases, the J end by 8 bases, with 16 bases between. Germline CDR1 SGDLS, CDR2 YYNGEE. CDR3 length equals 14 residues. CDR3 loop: CASSVQPIDPEAFF. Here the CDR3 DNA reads TGTGCCAGCAGCGTTCAGCCGATCGACCCAGAAGCTTTCTTT.

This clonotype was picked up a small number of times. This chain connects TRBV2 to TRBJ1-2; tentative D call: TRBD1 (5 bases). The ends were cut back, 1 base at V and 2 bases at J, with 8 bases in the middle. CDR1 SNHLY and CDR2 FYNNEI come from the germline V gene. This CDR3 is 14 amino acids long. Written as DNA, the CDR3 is TGTGCCAGCAGTGAAGGGGGCCAGAACTATGGCTACACCTTC. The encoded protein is CASSEGGQNYGYTF. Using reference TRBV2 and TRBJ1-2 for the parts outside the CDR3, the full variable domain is EPEVTQTPSHQVTQMGQEVILRCVPISNHLYFYWYRQILGQKVEFLVSFYNNEISEKSEIFDDQFSVERPDGSNFTLKIRSTKLEDSAMYFCASSEGGQNYGYTFGSGTRLTVV.

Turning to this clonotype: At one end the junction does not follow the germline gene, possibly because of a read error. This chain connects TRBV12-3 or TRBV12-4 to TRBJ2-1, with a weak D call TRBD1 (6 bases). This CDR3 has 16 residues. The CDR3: CASSSDTGSSYNEQSF. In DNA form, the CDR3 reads TGTGCCAGCAGTTCGGACACAGGGAGCTCCTACAATGAGCAGTCCTTC.